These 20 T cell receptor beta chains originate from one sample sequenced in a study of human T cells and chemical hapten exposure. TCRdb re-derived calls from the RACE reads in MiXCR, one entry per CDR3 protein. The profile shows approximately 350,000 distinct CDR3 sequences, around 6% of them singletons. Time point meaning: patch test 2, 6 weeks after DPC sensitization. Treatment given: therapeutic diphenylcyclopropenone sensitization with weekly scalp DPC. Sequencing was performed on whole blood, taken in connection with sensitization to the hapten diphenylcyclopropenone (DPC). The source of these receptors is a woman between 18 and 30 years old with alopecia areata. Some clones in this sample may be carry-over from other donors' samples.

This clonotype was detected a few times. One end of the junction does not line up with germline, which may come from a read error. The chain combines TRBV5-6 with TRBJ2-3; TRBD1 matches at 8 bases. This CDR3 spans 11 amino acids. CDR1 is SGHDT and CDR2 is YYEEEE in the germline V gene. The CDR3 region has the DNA TGTGCCAGCAGCTTGTCCCAGGGGGCCGTTTTT. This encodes CASSLSQGAVF. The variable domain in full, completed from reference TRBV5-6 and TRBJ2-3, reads DAGVTQSPTHLIKTRGQQVTLRCSPKSGHDTVSWYQQALGQGPQFIFQYYEEEERQRGNFPDRFSGHQFPNYSSELNVNALLLGDSALYLCASSLSQGAVFGPGTRLTVL.

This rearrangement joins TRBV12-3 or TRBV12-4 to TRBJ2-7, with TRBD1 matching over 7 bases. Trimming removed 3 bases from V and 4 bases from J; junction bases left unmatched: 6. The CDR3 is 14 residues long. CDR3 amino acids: CASSFRDSLYEQYF. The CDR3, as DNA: TGTGCCAGCAGTTTCCGGGACAGCTTATACGAGCAGTACTTC.

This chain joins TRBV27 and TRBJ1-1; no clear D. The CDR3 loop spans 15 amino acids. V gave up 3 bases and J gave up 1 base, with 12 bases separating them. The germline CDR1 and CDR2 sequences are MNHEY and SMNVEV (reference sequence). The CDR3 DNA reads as TGTGCCAGCAGTTTGTACCCCTCGTGGAACACTGAAGCTTTCTTT. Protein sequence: CASSLYPSWNTEAFF.

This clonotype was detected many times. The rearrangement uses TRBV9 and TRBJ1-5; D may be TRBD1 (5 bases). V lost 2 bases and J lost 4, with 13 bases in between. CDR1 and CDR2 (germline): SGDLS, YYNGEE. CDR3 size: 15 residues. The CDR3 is CASSVKQEVNQPQHF. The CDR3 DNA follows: TGTGCCAGCAGCGTCAAACAGGAAGTGAATCAGCCCCAGCATTTT. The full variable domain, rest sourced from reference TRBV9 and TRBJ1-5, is DSGVTQTPKHLITATGQRVTLRCSPRSGDLSVYWYQQSLDQGLQFLIQYYNGEERAKGNILERFSAQQFPDLHSELNLSSLELGDSALYFCASSVKQEVNQPQHFGDGTRLSIL.

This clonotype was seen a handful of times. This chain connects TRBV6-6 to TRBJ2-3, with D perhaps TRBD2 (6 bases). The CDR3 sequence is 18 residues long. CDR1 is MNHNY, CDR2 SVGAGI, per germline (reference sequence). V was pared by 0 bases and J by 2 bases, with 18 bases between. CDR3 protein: CASSYSALAEEFTDTQYF. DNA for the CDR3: TGTGCCAGCAGTTACTCTGCCTTAGCGGAGGAATTCACAGATACGCAGTATTTT.

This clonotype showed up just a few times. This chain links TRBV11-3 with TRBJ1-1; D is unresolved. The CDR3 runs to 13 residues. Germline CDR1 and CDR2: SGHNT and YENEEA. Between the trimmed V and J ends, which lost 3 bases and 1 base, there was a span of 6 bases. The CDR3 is CASSFMGNTEAFF. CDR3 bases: TGTGCCAGCAGCTTTATGGGGAACACTGAAGCTTTCTTT.

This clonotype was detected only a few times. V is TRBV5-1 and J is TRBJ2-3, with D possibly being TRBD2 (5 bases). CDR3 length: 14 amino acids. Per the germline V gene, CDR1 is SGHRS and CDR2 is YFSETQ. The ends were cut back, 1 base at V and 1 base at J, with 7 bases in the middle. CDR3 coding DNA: TGCGCCAGCAGCTTGTGGCGGGGCACAGATACGCAGTATTTT. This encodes CASSLWRGTDTQYF. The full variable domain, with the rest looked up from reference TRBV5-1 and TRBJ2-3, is KAGVTQTPRYLIKTRGQQVTLSCSPISGHRSVSWYQQTPGQGLQFLFEYFSETQRNKGNFPGRFSGRQFSNSRSEMNVSTLELGDSALYLCASSLWRGTDTQYFGPGTRLTVL.

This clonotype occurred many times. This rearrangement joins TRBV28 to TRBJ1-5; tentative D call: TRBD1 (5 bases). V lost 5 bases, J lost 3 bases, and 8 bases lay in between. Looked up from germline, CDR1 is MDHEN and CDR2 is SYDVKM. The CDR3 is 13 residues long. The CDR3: CASSRGPNQPQHF. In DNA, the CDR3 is TGTGCCAGCAGTCGGGGCCCCAATCAGCCCCAGCATTTT.

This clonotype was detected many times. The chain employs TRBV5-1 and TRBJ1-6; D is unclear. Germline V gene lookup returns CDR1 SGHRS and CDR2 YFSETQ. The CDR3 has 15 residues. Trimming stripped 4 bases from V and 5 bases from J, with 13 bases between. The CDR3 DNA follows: TGCGCCAGCAGCCTGGTGGACGGACATAATTCACCCCTCCACTTT. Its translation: CASSLVDGHNSPLHF. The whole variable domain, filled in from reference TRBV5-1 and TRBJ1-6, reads KAGVTQTPRYLIKTRGQQVTLSCSPISGHRSVSWYQQTPGQGLQFLFEYFSETQRNKGNFPGRFSGRQFSNSRSEMNVSTLELGDSALYLCASSLVDGHNSPLHFGNGTRLTVT.

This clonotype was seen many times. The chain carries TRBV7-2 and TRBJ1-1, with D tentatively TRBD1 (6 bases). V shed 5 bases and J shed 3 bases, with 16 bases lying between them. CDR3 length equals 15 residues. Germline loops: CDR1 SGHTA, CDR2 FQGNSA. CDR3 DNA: TGTGCCAGCAGCATTGCCCTAGGGGGGGACACTGAAGCTTTCTTT. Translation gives CASSIALGGDTEAFF.

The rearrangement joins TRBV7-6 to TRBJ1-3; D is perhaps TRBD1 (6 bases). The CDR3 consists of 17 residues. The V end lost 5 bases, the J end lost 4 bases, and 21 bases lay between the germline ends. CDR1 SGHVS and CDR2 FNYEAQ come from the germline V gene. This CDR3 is CASSPRPGQGGGNTIYF. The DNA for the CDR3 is TGTGCCAGCAGCCCTCGCCCGGGACAAGGAGGGGGAAACACCATATATTTT.

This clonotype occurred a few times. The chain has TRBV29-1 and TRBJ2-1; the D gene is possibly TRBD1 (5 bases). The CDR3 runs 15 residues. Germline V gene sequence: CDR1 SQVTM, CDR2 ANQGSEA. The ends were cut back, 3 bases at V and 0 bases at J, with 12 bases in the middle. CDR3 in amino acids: CSVEGRTSSYNEQFF. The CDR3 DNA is TGCAGCGTTGAGGGGCGGACGAGCTCCTACAATGAGCAGTTCTTC.

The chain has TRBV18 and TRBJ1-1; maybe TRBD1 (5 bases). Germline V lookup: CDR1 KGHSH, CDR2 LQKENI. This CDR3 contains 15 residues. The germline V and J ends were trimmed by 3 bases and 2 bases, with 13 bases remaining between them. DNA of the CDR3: TGTGCCAGCTCACCTGACAGAACCCTCAACACTGAAGCTTTCTTT. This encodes CASSPDRTLNTEAFF.

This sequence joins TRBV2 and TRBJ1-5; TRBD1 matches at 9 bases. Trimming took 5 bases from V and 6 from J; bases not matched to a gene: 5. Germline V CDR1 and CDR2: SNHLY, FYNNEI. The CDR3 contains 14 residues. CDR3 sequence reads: CASSPGTGIQPQHF. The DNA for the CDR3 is TGTGCCAGCAGTCCCGGGACAGGGATTCAGCCCCAGCATTTT.

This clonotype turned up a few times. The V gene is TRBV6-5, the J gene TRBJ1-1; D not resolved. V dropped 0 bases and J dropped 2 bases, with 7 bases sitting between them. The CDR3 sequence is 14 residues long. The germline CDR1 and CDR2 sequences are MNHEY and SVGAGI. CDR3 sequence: CASSYSSLNTEAFF. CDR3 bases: TGTGCCAGCAGTTACTCGAGTCTCAACACTGAAGCTTTCTTT.

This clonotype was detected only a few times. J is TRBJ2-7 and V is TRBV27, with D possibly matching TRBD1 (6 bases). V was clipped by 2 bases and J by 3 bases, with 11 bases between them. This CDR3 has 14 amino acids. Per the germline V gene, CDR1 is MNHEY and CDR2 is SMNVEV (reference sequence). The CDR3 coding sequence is TGTGCCAGCAGTTTAAGGGCACAGGGCTACGAGCAGTACTTC. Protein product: CASSLRAQGYEQYF.

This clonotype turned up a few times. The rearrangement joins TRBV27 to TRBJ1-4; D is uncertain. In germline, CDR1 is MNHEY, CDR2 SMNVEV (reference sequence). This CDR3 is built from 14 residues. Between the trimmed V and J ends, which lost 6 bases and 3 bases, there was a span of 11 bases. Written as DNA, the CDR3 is TGTGCCAGCAGCAACAGAGGAGCTAATGAAAAACTGTTTTTT. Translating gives CASSNRGANEKLFF.

The DNA of the CDR3 is TGTGCCAGCTCACCACCGACGGGGGGGTCCACAGATACGCAGTATTTT. Translating it yields CASSPPTGGSTDTQYF. The chain links TRBV18 to TRBJ2-3; TRBD2 matches 8 bases. This CDR3 is built from 16 residues. The germline V gene encodes CDR1 KGHSH and CDR2 LQKENI. J lost 2 bases, V lost 0 bases, and 4 bases had no gene match.

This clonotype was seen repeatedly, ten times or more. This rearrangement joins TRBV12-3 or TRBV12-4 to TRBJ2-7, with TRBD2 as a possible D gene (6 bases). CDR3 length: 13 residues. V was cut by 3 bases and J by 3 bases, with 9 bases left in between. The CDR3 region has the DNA TGTGCCAGCAGTTTCGGGGGAGGCTACGAGCAGTACTTC. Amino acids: CASSFGGGYEQYF.

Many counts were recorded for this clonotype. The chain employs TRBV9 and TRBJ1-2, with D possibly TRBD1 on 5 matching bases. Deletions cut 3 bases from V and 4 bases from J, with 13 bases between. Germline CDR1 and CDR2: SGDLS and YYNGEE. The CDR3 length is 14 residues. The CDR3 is CASSAGDLSYGYTF. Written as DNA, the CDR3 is TGTGCCAGCAGCGCCGGGGACTTGAGCTATGGCTACACCTTC. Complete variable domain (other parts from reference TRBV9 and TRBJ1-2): DSGVTQTPKHLITATGQRVTLRCSPRSGDLSVYWYQQSLDQGLQFLIQYYNGEERAKGNILERFSAQQFPDLHSELNLSSLELGDSALYFCASSAGDLSYGYTFGSGTRLTVV.